This T cell receptor beta chain is drawn from a study of cytomegalovirus exposure and HLA in healthy donors. The count of this clone is one. The target antigen is unknown. In the PCR, 60 Vbeta and 13 Jbeta primers were used. Clones were read by immunoSEQ multiplex PCR, and TCRdb kept only the in-frame ones, dropping some. This table has around 77,000 clones, 70% to 80% appearing once. CDR1 is MNHEY and CDR2 is SMNVEV in the germline V gene (reference sequence). V was trimmed by 2 bases and J by 2 bases, leaving 13 bases between them. This CDR3 is 15 amino acids long. Study results and caveats: TCR beta chain V- and J-gene trimming was linked, in a later analysis, to a missense variant in DCLRE1C.

The genes are TRBV27 and TRBJ2-7, with D possibly being TRBD2 (5 bases). Sequenced: PBMCs. This clonotype originated in a man in his forties or fifties in good health and CMV-seronegative. DNA of the CDR3: TGTGCCAGCAGTTTAAGGTTACGGGGTCCCTACGAGCAGTACTTC. It encodes CASSLRLRGPYEQYF.